This is a list of T cell receptor beta chains from one sample in a study of blood T cell repertoires in COVID-19. The protocol was immunoSEQ multiplex PCR, while the TCRdb copy is restricted to in-frame clones and leaves out a portion. This repertoire shows fewer than 400,000 clones, around nine tenths found once; its top ten account for roughly 3.1%. What was sequenced was peripheral blood. Source of these receptors: a human donor in a cohort sampled during active COVID-19. CDR3s include the opening cysteine and the closing phenylalanine or tryptophan. The D gene is left open where the match is weak. Clone size is not always given. Where it is, it says once, few, many or a class for expanded clones.

j_call d_call v_call clone_size cdr3_aa cdr3_nt
TRBJ2-4 NA TRBV7-3 once CASSLTGSGDIQYF TGTGCCAGCAGCTTAACGGGGTCCGGGGACATTCAGTACTTC
TRBJ2-5 NA TRBV5-6 NA CASSSQETQYF TGTGCCAGCAGCTCTCAAGAGACCCAGTACTTC
TRBJ1-1 NA TRBV10-3 NA CAIRESLRGTEAFF TGTGCCATCAGGGAATCACTCCGAGGCACTGAAGCTTTCTTT
TRBJ2-5 NA TRBV7-8 NA CASSTETGDGAQYF TGTGCCAGCAGCACGGAAACGGGGGACGGCGCCCAGTACTTC
TRBJ1-1 NA TRBV30 NA CAWNKGGWTEAFF TGTGCCTGGAACAAGGGAGGATGGACTGAAGCTTTCTTT
TRBJ2-3 NA TRBV3-1/TRBV3-2 once CASLPSSDATATDTQYF TGTGCCAGCCTACCGAGTAGCGACGCCACCGCCACAGATACGCAGTATTTT
TRBJ2-7 TRBD1 TRBV18 NA CASSPPGTDRAHEQYF TGTGCCAGCTCACCACCCGGTACGGACAGGGCCCACGAGCAGTACTTC
TRBJ2-7 TRBD1 TRBV11-3 once CASSPRDREYEQYF TGTGCCAGCAGCCCTCGGGACAGGGAATACGAGCAGTACTTC
TRBJ1-2 NA TRBV6-6 once CASSSQGREAYGYTF TGTGCCAGCAGTTCTCAGGGGAGGGAAGCCTATGGCTACACCTTC
TRBJ1-2 TRBD1 TRBV7-9 NA CASSLQGAYGYTF TGTGCCAGCAGCTTGCAGGGGGCCTATGGCTACACCTTC
TRBJ1-1 NA TRBV7-3 NA CASSLTRGSEAFF TGTGCCAGCAGCTTAACTCGGGGATCTGAAGCTTTCTTT
TRBJ1-2 NA TRBV7-2 NA CASSLDRWTATYGYTF TGTGCCAGCAGCTTAGATCGCTGGACAGCTACCTATGGCTACACCTTC